The present entry profiles one T cell receptor (beta chain) with its context. Its specificity is unknown. The CDR3 is 16 amino acids. From germline, CDR1 is SGHTA and CDR2 FQGTGA. The V gene end was trimmed by 2 bases and the J gene end by 2 bases; junction bases not matched to a gene: 1. The sample originates from a study of cytomegalovirus exposure and HLA in healthy donors. Whole-study results and caveats: CMV serostatus was the only recorded immune exposure for donors.

The PCR used 60 Vbeta and 13 Jbeta primers. This table comes from immunoSEQ multiplex PCR, and its TCRdb copy is limited to in-frame clones, with some not included. The table shows roughly 150,000 clones, with around four fifths occurring only once. The chain joins TRBV7-3 to TRBJ2-2; 11 positions match TRBD2. Specimen: PBMCs. This clonotype was sampled from a girl aged 2 to 10 in good health and CMV-seropositive. CDR3 in DNA: TGTGCCAGCAGCTTACGACTAGCGGGAAACACCGGGGAGCTGTTTTTT. Translating gives CASSLRLAGNTGELFF.